This T cell receptor beta chain was documented in a study of technical replicates of blood from several donors. CDR1 KGHSH and CDR2 LQKENI come from the germline V gene. The CDR3 spans 14 residues. Unmatched junction bases numbered 4, after V lost 3 bases and J lost 9 bases. Sequenced by immunoSEQ multiplex PCR; TCRdb stores in-frame clones only, minus some. The sample lists about 79,000 clones; around 90% were seen once. The chain employs TRBV18 and TRBJ2-7, with 14 bases aligning to TRBD2. This receptor was obtained from a human donor in good health. Some clones in this sample may be carry-over from other donors' samples. Sequenced input: T cells isolated from PBMCs. CDR3 protein: CASSPPGLAGVQYF. In DNA, the CDR3 is TGTGCCAGCTCACCTCCGGGACTAGCGGGAGTGCAGTACTTC. Complete variable domain (other parts from reference TRBV18 and TRBJ2-7): NAGVMQNPRHLVRRRGQEARLRCSPMKGHSHVYWYRQLPEEGLKFMVYLQKENIIDESGMPKERFSAEFPKEGPSILRIQQVVRGDSAAYFCASSPPGLAGVQYFGPGTRLTVT.